The 20 T cell receptor beta chains below all came from one sample that was sequenced in a study of T-cell memory formation after mild COVID-19. Using its own MiXCR run on the 5' RACE reads, TCRdb lists one record per CDR3 protein. Of 540,000 or so distinct CDR3 sequences detected, roughly 20% appear once; the ten largest clones hold 12%. Sequences were obtained from PBMCs or a T cell subset sorted from them (not recorded which). The source is an adult woman who had mild COVID-19 (a few samples of this study predate the infection). Cell type and time point are not known.

The rearrangement joins TRBV18 to TRBJ2-6; D gene unclear. V lost 3 bases to trimming and J lost 2 bases, with 5 bases between them. Germline assignment: CDR1 KGHSH and CDR2 LQKENI. The CDR3 totals 14 residues. This CDR3 reads CASSPVAGANVLTF. Here the CDR3 DNA reads TGTGCCAGCTCACCCGTCGCTGGGGCCAACGTCCTGACTTTC.

This clonotype was seen a few times. The CDR3 sequence: CSARVTSGGVKRQFF. Here the CDR3 DNA reads TGCAGTGCTAGAGTCACTAGCGGGGGGGTCAAGAGGCAGTTCTTC. This chain joins TRBV20-1 and TRBJ2-1; TRBD2 aligns across 13 bases. V lost 1 base, J lost 12 bases, and 9 bases stayed unmatched. Germline assignment: CDR1 DFQATT and CDR2 SNEGSKA (reference sequence). CDR3 length equals 15 residues.

This chain connects TRBV6-2 or TRBV6-3 to TRBJ2-1; D is tentatively TRBD1 or TRBD2 (6 bases each). CDR3 length: 16 amino acids. Germline V lookup: CDR1 MNHEY, CDR2 SVGEGT. The V and J ends lost 2 bases and 5 bases respectively, with 16 bases between them. CDR3 sequence reads: CASSYHTGGGNNEQFF. CDR3 sequence (DNA): TGTGCCAGCAGTTACCATACTGGAGGGGGTAACAATGAGCAGTTCTTC.

V and J are TRBV7-9 and TRBJ2-5; D is uncertain. CDR1 and CDR2 (germline): SEHNR, FQNEAQ (reference sequence). V gave up 4 bases and J gave up 0 bases, with 12 bases separating them. The CDR3 is 15 amino acids. The CDR3 sequence: CASSSRGAYQETQYF. CDR3 DNA sequence: TGTGCCAGCAGCTCTCGCGGAGCGTACCAAGAGACCCAGTACTTC. The variable domain in full, with the rest retrieved from reference TRBV7-9 and TRBJ2-5, is DTGVSQNPRHKITKRGQNVTFRCDPISEHNRLYWYRQTLGQGPEFLTYFQNEAQLEKSRLLSDRFSAERPKGSFSTLEIQRTEQGDSAMYLCASSSRGAYQETQYFGPGTRLLVL.

The chain carries TRBV20-1 and TRBJ2-3; 9 bases line up with TRBD2. The germline gives CDR1 DFQATT, CDR2 SNEGSKA (reference sequence). This CDR3 has 16 residues. Trimming took 0 bases from V and 2 from J; bases not matched to a gene: 6. CDR3 protein: CSARDPSGGYTDTQYF. The DNA for the CDR3 is TGCAGTGCTAGAGATCCGAGCGGGGGGTACACAGATACGCAGTATTTT.

A few counts support this clonotype. This chain links TRBV7-9 with TRBJ2-1; a possible D gene is TRBD2 (6 bases). The CDR3 is 16 amino acids. V was trimmed by 5 bases and J by 4 bases, leaving 18 bases between them. CDR1 is SEHNR and CDR2 is FQNEAQ in the germline V gene (reference sequence). CDR3 bases: TGTGCCAGCAGCGCGGGACGCAGAAACTTTTACAATGAGCAGTTCTTC. Protein: CASSAGRRNFYNEQFF.

This chain joins TRBV25-1 and TRBJ2-6; 10 bases map to TRBD1. CDR1 and CDR2 from the germline V gene are MGHDK and SYGVNS. Germline trimming cut 6 bases from V and 0 bases from J; bases unmatched to any gene: 5. The length of the CDR3 is 17 residues. This CDR3 is CASRRTGGFSGANVLTF. The CDR3 region has the DNA TGTGCCAGCAGACGGACAGGGGGTTTCTCTGGGGCCAACGTCCTGACTTTC.

V and J are TRBV7-9 and TRBJ2-1, with 14 bases fitting TRBD2. V shed 5 bases and J 5 bases; nucleotides not matched to a gene: 17. Germline CDR1 and CDR2: SEHNR and FQNEAQ (reference sequence). This CDR3 contains 20 residues. The CDR3 loop is CASSRWLGTSGSSEHNEQFF. CDR3 DNA sequence: TGTGCCAGCAGCCGATGGTTGGGGACTAGCGGGAGTTCGGAACACAATGAGCAGTTCTTC.

The V and J genes are TRBV10-3 and TRBJ2-1; TRBD2 aligns across 8 bases. J gave up 5 bases and V 6 bases, and 6 bases lay outside the gene matches. This CDR3 comprises 14 residues. Germline assignment: CDR1 ENHRY and CDR2 SYGVKD. The CDR3 spells CAISRAGVNNEQFF. The CDR3 DNA sequence: TGTGCCATCAGCCGAGCGGGGGTGAACAATGAGCAGTTCTTC.

The chain uses TRBV7-6 and TRBJ2-2; 11 nucleotides align to TRBD1. The CDR3 spans 16 residues. The germline gives CDR1 SGHVS, CDR2 FNYEAQ. J lost 3 bases, V lost 7 bases, and 7 bases had no gene match. In DNA, the CDR3 is TGTGCCAGCAAACGGACAGGGGGCGCGGACACCGGGGAGCTGTTTTTT. Residues: CASKRTGGADTGELFF. Full variable domain (rest looked up from reference TRBV7-6 and TRBJ2-2): GAGVSQSPRYKVTKRGQDVALRCDPISGHVSLYWYRQALGQGPEFLTYFNYEAQQDKSGLPNDRFSAERPEGSISTLTIQRTEQRDSAMYRCASKRTGGADTGELFFGEGSRLTVL.

In this sample, this clonotype turned up a few times. J is TRBJ2-1 and V is TRBV12-3 or TRBV12-4; 10 bases are a match to TRBD2. Trimming took 4 bases from V and 0 from J; bases not matched to a gene: 6. CDR3 length equals 17 residues. CDR3 sequence (DNA): TGTGCCAGCAGTTCCGCAGCTAGCGGGAGCTCCTACAATGAGCAGTTCTTC. Translated: CASSSAASGSSYNEQFF.

The sample holds a few counts of this clonotype. The chain is built from TRBV9 and TRBJ2-5; D is unclear. The CDR3 sequence is 15 residues long. V lost 0 bases and J 5 bases, leaving 14 bases between the germline ends. CDR1 is SGDLS, CDR2 YYNGEE, per germline. This CDR3 is CASSVDPGEWETQYF. CDR3 sequence (DNA): TGTGCCAGCAGCGTAGATCCAGGAGAATGGGAGACCCAGTACTTC.

The CDR3 loop reads CASRPGGGGSTDTQYF. The CDR3, as DNA: TGCGCCAGCAGGCCCGGCGGGGGGGGAAGCACAGATACGCAGTATTTT. This chain connects TRBV5-1 to TRBJ2-3; 9 nucleotides match TRBD2. Trimming at V came to 5 bases and at J to 0 bases, leaving 7 bases not matched to a gene. The CDR3 runs 16 residues. Germline CDR1 SGHRS, CDR2 YFSETQ.

This rearrangement joins TRBV3-1 to TRBJ2-7; a weak D match, TRBD2 (6 bases). V lost 1 base, J lost 6 bases, and 10 bases lay in between. Germline V gene data show CDR1 as LGHDT and CDR2 as YNNKEL (reference sequence). The CDR3 has 13 residues. The CDR3 loop is CASSQVGGTEQYF. In DNA form, the CDR3 reads TGTGCCAGCAGCCAAGTAGGAGGGACCGAGCAGTACTTC.

This clonotype was counted only a few times. This chain uses TRBV6-5 with TRBJ2-5; no firm D call. Trimming shortened V by 6 bases and J by 4 bases, and 12 bases separated the two germline ends. This CDR3 has 13 residues. CDR1 is MNHEY and CDR2 is SVGAGI in the germline V gene. The CDR3 loop reads CASSRLEGETQYF. The CDR3 DNA follows: TGTGCCAGCAGCAGGCTGGAAGGAGAGACCCAGTACTTC.

This clonotype was counted many times. The J gene is TRBJ2-7, the V gene TRBV9, with 7 bases lining up with TRBD2. This CDR3 comprises 13 residues. J lost 6 bases, V lost 6 bases, and 9 bases had no gene match. Germline CDR1 and CDR2: SGDLS and YYNGEE. The CDR3 sequence is CASNLGGYGEQYF. The CDR3 nucleotides read TGTGCCAGCAACCTGGGAGGGTACGGCGAGCAGTACTTC.

This clonotype appeared once. The chain is built from TRBV7-6 and TRBJ2-5; D remains ambiguous. Germline assignment: CDR1 SGHVS and CDR2 FNYEAQ. With 6 bases removed from V and 3 bases from J, the gap between germline ends came to 8 bases. This CDR3 is built from 12 residues. This chain's CDR3 is CASRTPKETQYF. CDR3 coding DNA: TGTGCCAGCAGGACCCCGAAAGAGACCCAGTACTTC.

This sequence joins TRBV5-1 and TRBJ2-2; 7 bases line up with TRBD1. CDR1 and CDR2 from the germline V gene are SGHRS and YFSETQ. CDR3 length equals 17 residues. Unmatched junction bases numbered 7, after V lost 0 bases and J lost 2 bases. The CDR3 DNA reads as TGCGCCAGCAGCTTGGGGTTCGGGACAGAAAACACCGGGGAGCTGTTTTTT. It codes for CASSLGFGTENTGELFF.

This clonotype was found a few times. The chain employs TRBV11-3 and TRBJ2-2, with D perhaps TRBD1 or TRBD2 (6 bases each). The germline CDR1 and CDR2 sequences are SGHNT and YENEEA. V lost 5 bases to trimming and J lost 3 bases, with 13 bases between them. This CDR3 region has 15 residues. CDR3 sequence reads: CASSAEGGDTGELFF. CDR3 in DNA: TGTGCCAGCAGCGCCGAGGGGGGTGACACCGGGGAGCTGTTTTTT.

This clonotype was counted a few times. The V and J genes are TRBV25-1 and TRBJ2-7; TRBD2 agrees at 11 bases. The CDR3 is 14 amino acids. With V trimmed by 7 bases and J by 3 bases, 5 bases remained unmatched. Germline values: CDR1 MGHDK, CDR2 SYGVNS. The CDR3 sequence is CASTLAGGFYEQYF. CDR3 bases: TGTGCCAGCACCTTAGCGGGGGGGTTCTACGAGCAGTACTTC.